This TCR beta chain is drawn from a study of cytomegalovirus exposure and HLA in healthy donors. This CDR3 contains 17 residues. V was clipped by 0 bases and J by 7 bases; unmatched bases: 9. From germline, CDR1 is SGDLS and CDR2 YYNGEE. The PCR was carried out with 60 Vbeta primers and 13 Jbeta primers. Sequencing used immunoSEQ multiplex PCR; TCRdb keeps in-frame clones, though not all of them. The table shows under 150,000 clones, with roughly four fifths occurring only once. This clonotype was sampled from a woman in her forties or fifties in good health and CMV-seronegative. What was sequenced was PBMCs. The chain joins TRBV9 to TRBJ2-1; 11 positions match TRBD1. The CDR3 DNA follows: TGTGCCAGCAGCGTAGACCCCGGGACAGGGGGACGTAATGAGCAGTTCTTC. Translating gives CASSVDPGTGGRNEQFF. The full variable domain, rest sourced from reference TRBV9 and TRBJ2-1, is DSGVTQTPKHLITATGQRVTLRCSPRSGDLSVYWYQQSLDQGLQFLIQYYNGEERAKGNILERFSAQQFPDLHSELNLSSLELGDSALYFCASSVDPGTGGRNEQFFGPGTRLTVL.